The TCR beta chain described here comes from a study of OX40 agonist ivuxolimab in advanced cancers. This clone appeared a few times. Antigen specificity is unknown. Germline V gene data show CDR1 as SGHTA and CDR2 as FQGNSA. Between the trimmed V and J ends, which lost 8 bases and 4 bases, there was a span of 17 bases. The length of the CDR3 is 15 residues. Here immunoSEQ multiplex PCR was the method, and the copy in TCRdb shows in-frame clones only, minus some. The repertoire holds about 76,000 clones, around four fifths seen once, with around 1.8% in the top ten. Overall study results and limits: Among the lowest peripheral clonal expansion occurred in 0.1-3.0 mg/kg partial responders. What antigens the expanded peripheral T cells recognized was never established.

Source: CD4+ or CD8+ T cells sorted from blood, taken in a trial of the OX40 agonist ivuxolimab. The TCR comes from an adult with an advanced solid tumor such as melanoma, head and neck, liver or kidney cancer. The rearrangement uses TRBV7-2 and TRBJ2-2; perhaps TRBD1 as D (5 bases). CDR3 sequence: CASAPSRAATGELFF. Written as DNA, the CDR3 is TGTGCCAGCGCCCCGTCCAGGGCGGCCACCGGGGAGCTGTTTTTT.